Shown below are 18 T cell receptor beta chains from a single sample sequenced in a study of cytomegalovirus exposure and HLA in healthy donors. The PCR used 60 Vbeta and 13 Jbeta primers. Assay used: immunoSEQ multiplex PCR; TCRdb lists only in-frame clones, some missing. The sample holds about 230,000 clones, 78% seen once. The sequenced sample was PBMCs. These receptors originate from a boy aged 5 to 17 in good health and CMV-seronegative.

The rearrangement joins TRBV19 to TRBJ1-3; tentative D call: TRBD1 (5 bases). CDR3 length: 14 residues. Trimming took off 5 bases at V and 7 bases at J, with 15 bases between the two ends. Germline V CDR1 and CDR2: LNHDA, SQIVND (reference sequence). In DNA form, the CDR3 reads TGTGCCAGTAGTCCAGGCGGGGGAACGAACACCATATATTTT. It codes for CASSPGGGTNTIYF.

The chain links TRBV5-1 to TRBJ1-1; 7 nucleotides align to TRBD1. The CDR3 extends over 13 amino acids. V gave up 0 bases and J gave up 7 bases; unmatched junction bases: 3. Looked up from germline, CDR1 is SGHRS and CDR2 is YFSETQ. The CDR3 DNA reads TGCGCCAGCAGCTTGGCGGGACAGCTTGAAGCTTTCTTT. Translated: CASSLAGQLEAFF.

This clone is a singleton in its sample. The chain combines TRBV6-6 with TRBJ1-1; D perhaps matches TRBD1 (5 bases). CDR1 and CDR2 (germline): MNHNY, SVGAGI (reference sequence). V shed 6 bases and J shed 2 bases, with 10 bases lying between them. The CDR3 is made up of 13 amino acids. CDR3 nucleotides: TGTGCCAGCAGCCTCGGACACAACACTGAAGCTTTCTTT. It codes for CASSLGHNTEAFF.

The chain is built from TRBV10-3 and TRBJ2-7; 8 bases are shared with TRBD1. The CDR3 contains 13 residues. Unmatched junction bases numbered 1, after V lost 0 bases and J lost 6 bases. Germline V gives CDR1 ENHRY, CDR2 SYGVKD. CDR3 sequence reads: CAISESTGGEQYF. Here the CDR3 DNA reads TGTGCCATCAGTGAGTCTACAGGGGGCGAGCAGTACTTC.

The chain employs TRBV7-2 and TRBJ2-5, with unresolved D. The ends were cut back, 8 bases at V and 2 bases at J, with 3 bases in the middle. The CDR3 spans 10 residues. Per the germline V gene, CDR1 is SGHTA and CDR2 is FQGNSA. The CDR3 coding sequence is TGTGCCAGCTCTCAAGAGACCCAGTACTTC. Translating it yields CASSQETQYF.

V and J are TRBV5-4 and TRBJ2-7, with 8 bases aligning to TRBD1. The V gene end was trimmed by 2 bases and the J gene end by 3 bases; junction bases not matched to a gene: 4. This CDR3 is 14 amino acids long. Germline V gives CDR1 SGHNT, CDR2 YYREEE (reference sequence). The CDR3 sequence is CASSLQGEFYEQYF. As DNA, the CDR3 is TGTGCCAGCAGCTTACAGGGGGAGTTCTACGAGCAGTACTTC.

Here the CDR3 DNA reads TGTGCCAGTACCGGGAACGTTTGGGAGGCCACAGATACGCAGTATTTT. It is translated as CASTGNVWEATDTQYF. The chain carries TRBV19 and TRBJ2-3, with D possibly matching TRBD2 (6 bases). From germline, CDR1 is LNHDA and CDR2 SQIVND (reference sequence). The CDR3 length is 16 residues. V lost 7 bases to trimming and J lost 2 bases, with 19 bases between them.

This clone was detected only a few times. The CDR3 nucleotides are TGTGCCAGCAGTTACTCTGGACAGGGAAACACTGAAGCTTTCTTT. Translating it yields CASSYSGQGNTEAFF. V is TRBV6-5 and J is TRBJ1-1, with 8 bases matching TRBD1. Germline V gene data show CDR1 as MNHEY and CDR2 as SVGAGI. The CDR3 spans 15 residues. Trimming took 0 bases from V and 2 from J; bases not matched to a gene: 2.

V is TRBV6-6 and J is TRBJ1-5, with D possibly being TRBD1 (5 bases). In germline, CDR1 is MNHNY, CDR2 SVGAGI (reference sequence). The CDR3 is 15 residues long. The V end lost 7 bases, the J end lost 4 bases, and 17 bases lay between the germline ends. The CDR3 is CASTSKGFQNQPQHF. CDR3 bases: TGTGCCAGCACCTCTAAGGGGTTCCAAAATCAGCCCCAGCATTTT.

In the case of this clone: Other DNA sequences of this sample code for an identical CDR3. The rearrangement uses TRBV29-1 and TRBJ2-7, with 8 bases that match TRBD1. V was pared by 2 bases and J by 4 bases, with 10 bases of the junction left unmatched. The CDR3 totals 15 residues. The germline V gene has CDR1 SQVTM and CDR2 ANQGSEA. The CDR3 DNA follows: TGCAGCGTTGAAACCGGGACAGGTGTCTTGTACGAGCAGTACTTC. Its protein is CSVETGTGVLYEQYF.

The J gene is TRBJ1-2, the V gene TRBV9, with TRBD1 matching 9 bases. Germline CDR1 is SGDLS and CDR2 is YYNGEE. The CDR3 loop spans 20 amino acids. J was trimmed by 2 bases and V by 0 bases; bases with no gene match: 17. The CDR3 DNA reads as TGTGCCAGCAGCGTAGGGGAACAGACAGGGGGGCCGGTGCTCAACTATGGCTACACCTTC. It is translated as CASSVGEQTGGPVLNYGYTF.

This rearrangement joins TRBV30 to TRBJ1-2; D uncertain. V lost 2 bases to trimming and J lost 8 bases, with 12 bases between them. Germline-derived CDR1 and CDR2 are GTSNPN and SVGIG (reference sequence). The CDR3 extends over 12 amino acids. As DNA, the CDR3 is TGTGCCTGGAGTCTCCGAGGGTACGGCTACACCTTC. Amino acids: CAWSLRGYGYTF.

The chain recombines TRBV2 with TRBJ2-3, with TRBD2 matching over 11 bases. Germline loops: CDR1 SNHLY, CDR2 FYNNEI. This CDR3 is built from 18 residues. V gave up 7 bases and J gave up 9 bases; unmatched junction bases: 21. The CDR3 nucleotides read TGTGCCAGCACCGCCTCCCTCAGGGCTAGCGGGAGGAAGAACACGCAGTATTTT. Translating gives CASTASLRASGRKNTQYF.

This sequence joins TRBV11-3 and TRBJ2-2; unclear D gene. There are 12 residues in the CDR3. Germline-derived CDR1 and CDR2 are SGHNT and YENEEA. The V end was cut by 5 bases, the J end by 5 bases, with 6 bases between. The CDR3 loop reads CASSPQTGELFF. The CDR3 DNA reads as TGTGCCAGCAGCCCCCAAACCGGGGAGCTGTTTTTT. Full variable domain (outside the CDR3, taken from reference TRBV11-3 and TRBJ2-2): EAGVVQSPRYKIIEKKQPVAFWCNPISGHNTLYWYLQNLGQGPELLIRYENEEAVDDSQLPKDRFSAERLKGVDSTLKIQPAELGDSAVYLCASSPQTGELFFGEGSRLTVL.

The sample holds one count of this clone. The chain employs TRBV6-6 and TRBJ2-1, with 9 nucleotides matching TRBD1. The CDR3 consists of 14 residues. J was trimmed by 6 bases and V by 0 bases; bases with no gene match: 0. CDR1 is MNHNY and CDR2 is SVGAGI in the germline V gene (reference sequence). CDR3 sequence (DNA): TGTGCCAGCAGTTACTCGACAGGGGGCAATGAGCAGTTCTTC. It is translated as CASSYSTGGNEQFF.

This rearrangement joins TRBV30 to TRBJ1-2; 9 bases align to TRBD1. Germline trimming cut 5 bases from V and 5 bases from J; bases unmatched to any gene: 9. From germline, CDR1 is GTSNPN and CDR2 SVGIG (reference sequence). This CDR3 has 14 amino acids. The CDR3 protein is CAWSRDRVWYGYTF. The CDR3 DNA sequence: TGTGCCTGGTCCCGGGACAGGGTTTGGTATGGCTACACCTTC.

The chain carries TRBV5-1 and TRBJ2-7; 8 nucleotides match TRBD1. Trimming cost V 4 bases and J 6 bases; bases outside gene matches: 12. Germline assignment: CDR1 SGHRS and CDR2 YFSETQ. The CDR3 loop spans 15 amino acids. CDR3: CASSPLVEGQGEQYF. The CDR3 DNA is TGCGCCAGCAGCCCACTCGTCGAAGGACAGGGCGAGCAGTACTTC.

DNA for the CDR3: TGCGCCAGCAGCCGCGGGGGACTAGCGGGAGAGACCCAGTACTTC. Protein sequence: CASSRGGLAGETQYF. The V and J genes are TRBV5-1 and TRBJ2-5; 12 bases are shared with TRBD2. V shed 4 bases, J shed 4 bases, and the junction held 5 bases outside the gene matches. The length of the CDR3 is 15 residues. Germline CDR1 SGHRS, CDR2 YFSETQ.